Shown below are 26 T cell receptor beta chains from a single sample sequenced in a study of regulatory T cells in long-lasting Graves disease. The time point is: newly diagnosed GD, antithyroid drugs for less than 3 months. From PBMCs, RNA was extracted and then used to make the TCR library. Building of the TCR beta libraries involved iRepertoire HTBI primers and Arm-PCR of CDR3 regions. TCRdb processed the multiplex PCR reads anew with MiXCR; each CDR3 protein has one entry. This sample yields about 310,000 distinct CDR3 sequences, of which about 18% are seen a single time; less than 40% belongs to the top ten. The sequencing used peripheral blood mononuclear cells (PBMCs), collected at new diagnosis, from a patient treated with antithyroid drugs. Receptors originate from a female donor with Graves disease.

Ten or more counts support this clonotype. V is TRBV6-2 or TRBV6-3 and J is TRBJ2-7, with 7 bases identical to TRBD2. The CDR3 has 16 residues. Unmatched junction bases numbered 7, after V lost 0 bases and J lost 2 bases. CDR1 is MNHEY, CDR2 SVGEGT, per germline. The CDR3 DNA reads as TGTGCCAGCAGTTACTCGGGCGCGGGAGTCCCCTACGAGCAGTACTTC. Amino acid sequence: CASSYSGAGVPYEQYF.

This clonotype has ten or more counts. The chain has TRBV20-1 and TRBJ2-7; TRBD1 matches 9 bases. CDR3 length: 13 residues. Trimming cost V 2 bases and J 4 bases; bases outside gene matches: 3. Looked up from germline, CDR1 is DFQATT and CDR2 is SNEGSKA (reference sequence). Written as DNA, the CDR3 is TGCAGTGCTAGACTCGGGACAGGGTACGAGCAGTACTTC. This sequence encodes CSARLGTGYEQYF.

In its sample, this clonotype was seen many times. The V and J genes are TRBV4-1 and TRBJ1-4; D unresolved. This CDR3 has 17 amino acids. V was clipped by 2 bases and J by 3 bases, with 16 bases between them. Germline V gene sequence: CDR1 MGHRA, CDR2 YSYEKL. CDR3: CASSQLGKKGSNEKLFF. The CDR3 region has the DNA TGCGCCAGCAGCCAATTGGGGAAAAAGGGTTCTAATGAAAAACTGTTTTTT.

To note about this clonotype: This likely reflects a read error, since a far larger clone is one base away. The rearrangement links TRBV28 to TRBJ2-7; 10 bases line up with TRBD1. Trimming took 4 bases from V and 3 from J; bases not matched to a gene: 3. This CDR3 is built from 14 residues. CDR1 and CDR2 from the germline V gene are MDHEN and SYDVKM. CDR3 in DNA: TGTGCCAGCAGTTCGGGACAGGGGCTCTACGAGCAGTACTTC. Translating gives CASSSGQGLYEQYF.

This clonotype was found many times. The germline gene is not matched at one end of the junction; a read error may be the cause. This chain uses TRBV2 with TRBJ2-7; TRBD1 might be the D (7 bases). There are 16 residues in the CDR3. From germline, CDR1 is SNHLY and CDR2 FYNNEI. CDR3 amino acids: CASSISMRDRSYAQYF. The CDR3 DNA is TGTGCCAGCAGCATAAGTATGCGGGACAGATCCTACGCGCAGTACTTC. The full variable domain, in which reference TRBV2 and TRBJ2-7 provide the parts outside the CDR3, is EPEVTQTPSHQVTQMGQEVILRCVPISNHLYFYWYRQILGQKVEFLVSFYNNEISEKSEIFDDQFSVERPDGSNFTLKIRSTKLEDSAMYFCASSISMRDRSYAQYFGPGTRLTVT.

In this sample, this clonotype turned up a few times. The rearrangement uses TRBV7-2 and TRBJ2-7; no clear D gene. Germline V gene data show CDR1 as SGHTA and CDR2 as FQGNSA. CDR3 length: 13 amino acids. Trimming pared 5 bases from V and 5 bases from J, leaving 13 bases between. The CDR3 region is CASSVGSWDEQYF. Here the CDR3 DNA reads TGTGCCAGCAGCGTAGGTAGCTGGGACGAGCAGTACTTC.

A remark on this clonotype: A far larger clone is only one base removed, so a read error is likely. Because the CDR3 is missing its conserved closing phenylalanine or tryptophan, this is likely a read error. The rearrangement links TRBV2 to TRBJ2-1; tentatively, D is TRBD1 (7 bases). The DNA end is a closer match to TRBJ2-5, so the J assignment may be wrong. Germline V gives CDR1 SNHLY, CDR2 FYNNEI. The CDR3 contains 16 residues. The CDR3 sequence: CASSEATGTGQETQYL. As DNA, the CDR3 is TGTGCCAGCAGTGAAGCGACAGGGACTGGCCAAGAGACCCAGTACCTC.

The rearrangement uses TRBV2 and TRBJ2-5, with 8 bases matching TRBD2. V lost 6 bases, J lost 5 bases, and 11 bases stayed unmatched. The germline V gene encodes CDR1 SNHLY and CDR2 FYNNEI. The CDR3 contains 15 residues. The CDR3 region has the DNA TGTGCCAGCAGCCGACCTGGACTAGCCCGGGAGACCCAGTACTTC. Protein: CASSRPGLARETQYF. Full variable domain (outside the CDR3, taken from reference TRBV2 and TRBJ2-5): EPEVTQTPSHQVTQMGQEVILRCVPISNHLYFYWYRQILGQKVEFLVSFYNNEISEKSEIFDDQFSVERPDGSNFTLKIRSTKLEDSAMYFCASSRPGLARETQYFGPGTRLLVL.

V is TRBV2 and J is TRBJ2-7; 11 nucleotides align to TRBD2. There are 13 residues in the CDR3. V was clipped by 11 bases and J by 3 bases; unmatched bases: 6. CDR1 is SNHLY, CDR2 FYNNEI, per germline. Here the CDR3 reads CARAGTSGYEQYF. The CDR3 DNA reads as TGTGCCCGCGCTGGGACTAGCGGCTACGAGCAGTACTTC. Full variable domain (missing parts from reference TRBV2 and TRBJ2-7): EPEVTQTPSHQVTQMGQEVILRCVPISNHLYFYWYRQILGQKVEFLVSFYNNEISEKSEIFDDQFSVERPDGSNFTLKIRSTKLEDSAMYFCARAGTSGYEQYFGPGTRLTVT.

This clonotype was counted at least ten times. V gene TRBV7-9 combines with J gene TRBJ2-7, with 9 positions matching TRBD2. CDR1 is SEHNR, CDR2 FQNEAQ, per germline (reference sequence). Losses at the gene ends were 2 bases for V and 4 bases for J; bases not matched to a gene: 12. CDR3 length: 17 amino acids. CDR3: CASSLSSALAGQYEQYF. The CDR3 coding sequence is TGTGCCAGCAGCTTATCTTCTGCTCTAGCGGGACAATACGAGCAGTACTTC.

This clonotype was detected ten times or more. The chain carries TRBV20-1 and TRBJ2-1; 13 bases map to TRBD2. Trimming removed 2 bases from V and 5 bases from J; junction bases left unmatched: 6. Per the germline V gene, CDR1 is DFQATT and CDR2 is SNEGSKA (reference sequence). The CDR3 is 16 amino acids. The CDR3 nucleotides are TGCAGTGCTAGAAAGACCGGGACTAGCGGGGACAATGAGCAGTTCTTC. It codes for CSARKTGTSGDNEQFF.

The chain has TRBV28 and TRBJ2-5, with D unresolved. Germline CDR1 reads MDHEN; CDR2 reads SYDVKM. The V gene lost 3 bases and the J gene lost 5 bases, with 13 bases spanning the gap. The length of the CDR3 is 14 residues. The CDR3 DNA sequence: TGTGCCAGCAGTTTGGGCCTAGAAGGGGAGACCCAGTACTTC. Protein sequence: CASSLGLEGETQYF.

The sample holds many counts of this clonotype. This chain links TRBV28 with TRBJ2-3; unclear D gene. The CDR3 is 12 amino acids. Trimming shortened V by 7 bases and J by 2 bases, and 7 bases separated the two germline ends. The germline V gene has CDR1 MDHEN and CDR2 SYDVKM. CDR3 loop: CASTADTDTQYF. In DNA form, the CDR3 reads TGTGCCAGCACGGCAGACACAGATACGCAGTATTTT.

This clonotype was picked up many times. J is TRBJ2-7 and V is TRBV5-1; D is uncertain. V was shortened by 0 bases and J by 3 bases, with 7 bases between the two germline ends. This CDR3 region has 13 residues. Germline assignment: CDR1 SGHRS and CDR2 YFSETQ. Written as DNA, the CDR3 is TGCGCCAGCAGCTTGGAGGTAAACTACGAGCAGTACTTC. Translating it yields CASSLEVNYEQYF.

This clonotype was detected many times. The chain is built from TRBV27 and TRBJ2-1; D might be TRBD1 or TRBD2, each matching 5 bases. Germline V gene sequence: CDR1 MNHEY, CDR2 SMNVEV (reference sequence). This CDR3 region has 15 residues. With 6 bases removed from V and 3 bases from J, the gap between germline ends came to 15 bases. This CDR3 is CASRLTVDYYNEQFF. DNA for the CDR3: TGTGCCAGCAGGCTGACAGTCGACTACTACAATGAGCAGTTCTTC.

This clonotype was found many times. The chain combines TRBV14 with TRBJ2-5; D is possibly TRBD1 or TRBD2 (5 bases each). The CDR3 spans 13 residues. CDR1 is SGHDN and CDR2 is FVKESK in the germline V gene. V lost 4 bases and J lost 3, with 9 bases in between. Written as DNA, the CDR3 is TGTGCCAGCAGCCGGGGGATCGAAGAGACCCAGTACTTC. It yields the protein CASSRGIEETQYF.

This clonotype was recorded at least ten times. The V call is TRBV6-1, the J call TRBJ2-1; TRBD2 matches at 8 bases. Germline-derived CDR1 and CDR2 are MNHNS and SASEGT. Unmatched junction bases numbered 13, after V lost 6 bases and J lost 3 bases. The CDR3 is made up of 17 amino acids. The CDR3 reads CASSDEGLSGSYNEQFF. CDR3 coding DNA: TGTGCCAGCAGCGACGAAGGACTAAGCGGGAGCTACAATGAGCAGTTCTTC.

This clonotype was found a few times. The chain carries TRBV11-3 and TRBJ1-3; D unresolved. This CDR3 region has 17 residues. Germline lookup yields CDR1 SGHNT and CDR2 YENEEA. Trimming pared 0 bases from V and 8 bases from J, leaving 20 bases between. CDR3 sequence: CASSLDLPTEPEDTIYF. The CDR3 DNA reads as TGTGCCAGCAGCTTAGATCTTCCGACGGAACCTGAGGACACCATATATTTT.

The sample holds many counts of this clonotype. The rearrangement links TRBV28 to TRBJ2-5; 10 positions agree with TRBD2. Losses at the gene ends were 2 bases for V and 5 bases for J; bases not matched to a gene: 5. The length of the CDR3 is 15 residues. Germline V gene sequence: CDR1 MDHEN, CDR2 SYDVKM. DNA of the CDR3: TGTGCCAGCAGTTTACTAGCGGGAGCTGGGGAGACCCAGTACTTC. Translating gives CASSLLAGAGETQYF.

This clonotype was counted a few times. J is TRBJ2-7 and V is TRBV3-1; D may be TRBD2 (7 bases). The CDR3 is made up of 17 amino acids. Looked up from germline, CDR1 is LGHDT and CDR2 is YNNKEL (reference sequence). V was clipped by 4 bases and J by 9 bases, with 28 bases between them. The CDR3 sequence is CASSRPSSAKGGVSQYF. The CDR3 region has the DNA TGTGCCAGCAGCCGACCTTCATCGGCAAAGGGGGGGGTTTCGCAGTACTTC.

This clonotype was counted ten times or more. V and J are TRBV11-2 and TRBJ2-7; 7 bases match TRBD2. The ends lost 1 base at V and 1 base at J; junction bases unmatched: 7. Germline CDR1 and CDR2: SGHAT and FQNNGV. The CDR3 contains 16 residues. This CDR3 reads CASSLVMGGPSYEQYF. The CDR3 region has the DNA TGTGCCAGCAGCTTAGTGATGGGAGGGCCTTCCTACGAGCAGTACTTC. The complete variable domain, with remaining parts taken from reference TRBV11-2 and TRBJ2-7, reads EAGVAQSPRYKIIEKRQSVAFWCNPISGHATLYWYQQILGQGPKLLIQFQNNGVVDDSQLPKDRFSAERLKGVDSTLKIQPAKLEDSAVYLCASSLVMGGPSYEQYFGPGTRLTVT.

The V gene is TRBV30, the J gene TRBJ2-7, with 9 bases that match TRBD1. This CDR3 is built from 12 residues. Germline V gene lookup returns CDR1 GTSNPN and CDR2 SVGIG (reference sequence). The V segment lost 2 bases and the J segment 6 bases; nucleotides outside the gene matches: 2. The CDR3: CAWSPTGGEQYF. CDR3 nucleotides: TGTGCCTGGAGTCCGACAGGGGGCGAGCAGTACTTC.

The rearrangement links TRBV2 to TRBJ2-1; 10 positions match TRBD2. CDR3 length: 16 amino acids. CDR1 is SNHLY and CDR2 is FYNNEI in the germline V gene. The V gene end was trimmed by 0 bases and the J gene end by 8 bases; junction bases not matched to a gene: 7. The CDR3 protein is CASSEAAGGRIHEQFF. Written as DNA, the CDR3 is TGTGCCAGCAGTGAAGCAGCGGGAGGGCGAATCCATGAGCAGTTCTTC.

This clonotype has at least ten counts. J is TRBJ2-2 and V is TRBV3-1; 9 bases agree with TRBD2. Germline-derived CDR1 and CDR2 are LGHDT and YNNKEL (reference sequence). The trim removed 1 base at V and 7 bases at J, leaving 7 bases unmatched. The CDR3 runs 16 residues. The CDR3 DNA is TGTGCCAGCAGCCAAGCTATTAGCGGGGGAAACGGGGAGCTGTTTTTT. Amino acid sequence: CASSQAISGGNGELFF.

This clonotype was seen repeatedly, ten times or more. V and J are TRBV12-3 or TRBV12-4 and TRBJ2-7; 7 bases are shared with TRBD2. The CDR3 has 14 residues. The junction had 9 bases not matched to a gene; V was cut back by 8 bases and J by 2 bases. CDR3: CASLDSSGPYEQYF. CDR3 DNA sequence: TGTGCCAGCCTCGATTCTAGCGGACCCTACGAGCAGTACTTC.

This clonotype was detected ten times or more. The V and J genes are TRBV24-1 and TRBJ1-2, with unresolved D. Deletions cut 4 bases from V and 4 bases from J, with 6 bases between. Germline V gives CDR1 KGHDR, CDR2 SFDVKD. The CDR3 sequence is 12 residues long. CDR3 loop: CATSDSIYGYTF. CDR3 coding DNA: TGTGCCACCAGTGACAGTATCTATGGCTACACCTTC.